This T cell receptor beta chain was sequenced during a study of beta chain features in type 1 diabetes. Study information: No age, gender or cell yield differences were seen between patients and healthy donors. Study-level findings and limits: The study found fewer insertions and more deletions at VDJ junctions in type 1 diabetes patients. People with Type 1 diabetes carried modestly yet significantly shorter TCRB CDR3s in all four CD4+ subsets. TCRB rearrangement may or may not be influenced by HLA type; here this remained unresolved.

Central memory, naive, regulatory and stem cell-like memory CD4+ cells were sorted by CD45RO/CCR7/CD25/CD127/CD95/CD27. The investigators reverse transcribed all of the isolated RNA, so they sequenced expressed TCRB transcripts. Sequenced by immunoSEQ multiplex PCR; TCRdb stores in-frame clones only, minus some. This sample has roughly 220,000 clones, with roughly 17% found just once. This clone has just a few counts. The antigen is not known. Germline CDR1 GTSNPN, CDR2 SVGIG (reference sequence). V was clipped by 0 bases and J by 9 bases; unmatched bases: 6. The CDR3 contains 14 residues. The sequenced material came from naive CD4+ T cells from blood. This chain links TRBV30 with TRBJ2-1; TRBD1 aligns across 9 bases. The TCR originated in a young man with type 1 diabetes. DNA of the CDR3: TGTGCCTGGAGTGTAATAACAGGGGGCGGTGAGCAGTTCTTC. It is translated as CAWSVITGGGEQFF.